These T cell receptor beta chains were read from a single sample in a study of blood T cells in healthy people across ages. TCRdb reanalysed the 5' RACE reads using MiXCR and keeps one entry per CDR3 protein. The sample carries approximately 800,000 distinct CDR3 sequences, 53% recorded once. What was sequenced was blood. The receptors derive from an elderly man in good health. Both conserved end residues are part of each CDR3. The D gene is left open where the match is weak. Some rows mark clone size as missing; the rest say once, few, many or name a class of expanded clone.

d_gene,abundance,j_gene,v_gene,CDR3nt,CDR3aa
TRBD2,NA,TRBJ2-7,TRBV20-1,TGCAGTGCTAGTGGACTAGCGGTTTACGAGCAGTACTTC,CSASGLAVYEQYF
TRBD1,NA,TRBJ1-5,TRBV20-1,TGCAGTGCTGAGAGGGGGACAGATAGCAATCAGCCCCAGCATTTT,CSAERGTDSNQPQHF
NA,few,TRBJ2-6,TRBV29-1,TGCAGCGTTGAAGTCGGCCTCTCTGGGGCCAACGTCCTGACTTTC,CSVEVGLSGANVLTF
NA,NA,TRBJ1-4,TRBV12-3/TRBV12-4,TGTGCCAGCAGTTTCCAGGACTTAGATGAAAAGCTGTTTTTT,CASSFQDLDEKLFF
NA,NA,TRBJ2-7,TRBV7-2,TGTGCCAGCAGCCAACGGAGGGTGGGCTCCTACGAGCAGTACTTC,CASSQRRVGSYEQYF
TRBD2,NA,TRBJ2-2,TRBV4-2,TGTGCCAGCAGCCCCCTAGGGACTACCTTCGCGAACACCGGGGAGCTGTTTTTT,CASSPLGTTFANTGELFF
NA,few,TRBJ2-3,TRBV15,TGTGCCACCAGCAGAGGAGCATATAGCACAGATACGCAGTATTTT,CATSRGAYSTDTQYF
TRBD2,NA,TRBJ2-1,TRBV7-3,TGTGCCAGCAGCTTGGGACGGGGGACTAGCGATTACAATGAGCAGTTCTTC,CASSLGRGTSDYNEQFF
NA,NA,TRBJ2-1,TRBV28,TGTGCCACCACAAGTCAGGTCTATGAGCAGTTCTTC,CATTSQVYEQFF
TRBD1,NA,TRBJ1-6,TRBV12-3/TRBV12-4,TGTGCCAGCAGCCCTTCAGGGGGCGAATCACCCCTCCACTTT,CASSPSGGESPLHF
TRBD2,NA,TRBJ2-4,TRBV5-1,TGCGCCAGCAGCATTGAGCGGGAGGGAAACATTCAGTACTTC,CASSIEREGNIQYF
TRBD1,NA,TRBJ1-2,TRBV27,TGTGCCAGCAAAGGACAGGGACAAAGTCGCTACACCTTC,CASKGQGQSRYTF
NA,NA,TRBJ2-7,TRBV6-2/TRBV6-3,TGTGCCAGCAGTTATAGGGCTGGTCGTTACTACGAGCAGTACTTC,CASSYRAGRYYEQYF
NA,few,TRBJ2-7,TRBV20-1,TGCAGTGCTCCCCCGGCTGGGGGCTACGAGCAGTACTTC,CSAPPAGGYEQYF
TRBD2,few,TRBJ2-1,TRBV20-1,TGCAGTGCTAGGCCGGTAGCGGGAGCCTACAATGAGCAGTTCTTC,CSARPVAGAYNEQFF